A single sample is the source of the 12 T cell receptor beta chains below, sequenced in a study of neurological immune-mediated disorders. TCRdb independently ran MiXCR on the 5' RACE reads; one entry per CDR3 protein. In the table there are about 37,000 distinct CDR3 sequences, 11% of which are singletons. Sequencing used CD4+ T cells from blood. These receptors originate from a woman younger than 45 with HTLV-1-associated myelopathy (HAM/TSP).

Many counts were recorded for this clonotype. The chain is built from TRBV10-3 and TRBJ2-3, with a possible D match to TRBD1 (6 bases). This CDR3 is 12 amino acids long. The germline CDR1 and CDR2 sequences are ENHRY and SYGVKD. V lost 10 bases, J lost 0 bases, and 8 bases lay in between. Here the CDR3 reads CATQGSTDTQYF. The CDR3 DNA follows: TGTGCCACCCAGGGGAGCACAGATACGCAGTATTTT.

This clonotype was picked up many times. The gene calls are TRBV20-1 and TRBJ2-4, with D possibly TRBD1 on 6 matching bases. The CDR3 runs to 14 residues. V dropped 2 bases and J dropped 2 bases, with 10 bases sitting between them. Germline V gene lookup returns CDR1 DFQATT and CDR2 SNEGSKA (reference sequence). The CDR3 here is CSARQTGPKNIQYF. The CDR3 nucleotides are TGCAGTGCTAGACAAACAGGGCCCAAAAACATTCAGTACTTC.

This clonotype has ten or more counts. The chain links TRBV5-1 to TRBJ2-7; 9 bases fit TRBD1. This CDR3 contains 16 residues. The V gene's germline CDR1 is SGHRS and CDR2 YFSETQ. The V segment lost 2 bases and the J segment 6 bases; nucleotides outside the gene matches: 12. DNA for the CDR3: TGCGCCAGCAGCTTCCCTTTTCCGGGACAGGGTGGCGAGCAGTACTTC. It translates to CASSFPFPGQGGEQYF.

The genes are TRBV11-2 and TRBJ1-5; perhaps TRBD1 as D (6 bases). The V and J ends lost 9 bases and 8 bases respectively, with 17 bases between them. This CDR3 has 13 residues. The germline V gene encodes CDR1 SGHAT and CDR2 FQNNGV. CDR3 region: CASSDDRFKPQHF. CDR3 DNA: TGTGCCAGTAGCGACGACAGGTTCAAGCCCCAGCATTTT.

This clonotype was seen more than once but under ten times. One end of the junction varies from germline; a read error may be responsible. The chain is built from TRBV2 and TRBJ2-3; D gene uncertain. The germline CDR1 and CDR2 sequences are SNHLY and FYNNEI. CDR3 length equals 14 residues. This CDR3 is CASRGGLGTDTKHF. The DNA for the CDR3 is TGTGCCAGCAGGGGTGGCCTTGGCACAGATACGAAGCATTTT.

In its sample, this clonotype was seen many times. The chain is built from TRBV20-1 and TRBJ1-2; possible D gene TRBD1, 5 bases. Per germline, CDR1 DFQATT and CDR2 SNEGSKA (reference sequence). V was cut by 5 bases and J by 3 bases, with 13 bases left in between. This CDR3 spans 13 amino acids. This CDR3 is CSASRGSDYGYTF. The CDR3 DNA follows: TGCAGTGCTTCTAGGGGCTCCGACTATGGCTACACCTTC.

The sample holds many counts of this clonotype. The junction does not match germline at one end; this may be a read error. The rearrangement uses TRBV11-2 and TRBJ2-2; D is tentatively TRBD1 or TRBD2 (5 bases each). The CDR3 totals 17 residues. Germline CDR1 is SGHAT and CDR2 is FQNNGV. The chain's CDR3 is CASSVEGTVGYTGELFF. The CDR3 DNA is TGTGCCAGCAGCGTAGAAGGGACGGTGGGTTACACCGGGGAGCTGTTTTTT.

There are many counts of this clonotype. This chain links TRBV3-1 with TRBJ2-7, with 9 bases matching TRBD1. V was pared by 1 base and J by 8 bases, with 15 bases of the junction left unmatched. Germline V gene data show CDR1 as LGHDT and CDR2 as YNNKEL (reference sequence). The CDR3 covers 17 residues. The CDR3 bases are TGTGCCAGCAGCCAAGGGGGAACCGGGACAGGGTCGTATCAGCAGTACTTC. Translating gives CASSQGGTGTGSYQQYF.

This clonotype was counted many times. The V call is TRBV5-1, the J call TRBJ2-1, with D possibly being TRBD2 (6 bases). The CDR3 consists of 13 residues. The germline V gene encodes CDR1 SGHRS and CDR2 YFSETQ. Trimming pared 5 bases from V and 7 bases from J, leaving 13 bases between. DNA for the CDR3: TGCGCCAGCAGGGAGGGGTCTGGGAATGAGCAGTTCTTC. It encodes CASREGSGNEQFF.

This clonotype appeared many times. J is TRBJ1-5 and V is TRBV5-6; D remains unclear. The V end was cut by 4 bases, the J end by 3 bases, with 8 bases between. This CDR3 contains 13 residues. The germline V gene has CDR1 SGHDT and CDR2 YYEEEE. The CDR3 here is CASSTDPNQPQHF. The CDR3 nucleotides read TGTGCCAGCAGCACCGACCCCAATCAGCCCCAGCATTTT.

This clonotype was detected ten times or more. The V and J genes are TRBV29-1 and TRBJ1-1; no definite D call. The V end was cut by 4 bases, the J end by 6 bases, with 12 bases between. This CDR3 comprises 12 residues. CDR1 is SQVTM and CDR2 is ANQGSEA in the germline V gene. This chain's CDR3 is CSVGLGGPEAFF. CDR3 bases: TGCAGCGTTGGGTTAGGAGGGCCTGAAGCTTTCTTT. Full variable domain (missing parts from reference TRBV29-1 and TRBJ1-1): SAVISQKPSRDICQRGTSLTIQCQVDSQVTMMFWYRQQPGQSLTLIATANQGSEATYESGFVIDKFPISRPNLTFSTLTVSNMSPEDSSIYLCSVGLGGPEAFFGQGTRLTVV.

At least ten counts were recorded for this clonotype. V is TRBV10-2 and J is TRBJ1-6; unclear D gene. This CDR3 is built from 15 residues. Germline V CDR1 and CDR2: WSHSY, SAAADI. V gave up 0 bases and J gave up 9 bases, with 12 bases separating them. In nucleotides, the CDR3 is TGCGCCAGCAGTGAGTCGAGCATCGTAGGTTCACCCCTCCACTTT. This gives the protein CASSESSIVGSPLHF.